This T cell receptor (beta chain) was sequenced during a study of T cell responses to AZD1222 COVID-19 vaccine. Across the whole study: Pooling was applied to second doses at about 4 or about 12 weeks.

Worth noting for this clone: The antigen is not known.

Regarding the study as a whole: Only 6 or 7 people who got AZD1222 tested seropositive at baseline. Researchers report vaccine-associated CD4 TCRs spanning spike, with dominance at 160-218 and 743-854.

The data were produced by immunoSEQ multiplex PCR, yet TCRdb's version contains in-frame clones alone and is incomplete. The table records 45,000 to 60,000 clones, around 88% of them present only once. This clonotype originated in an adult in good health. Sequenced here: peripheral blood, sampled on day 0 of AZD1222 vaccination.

CDR3: CASSLGVADRDRQPQHF. CDR3 DNA: TGTGCCAGCAGCTTAGGAGTGGCGGACAGGGACCGGCAGCCCCAGCATTTT. This sequence joins TRBV7-9 and TRBJ1-5; 8 bases agree with TRBD1. This CDR3 has 17 amino acids. V shed 1 base, J shed 7 bases, and the junction held 12 bases outside the gene matches. Germline V CDR1 and CDR2: SEHNR, FQNEAQ (reference sequence).